This passage covers 18 T cell receptor beta chains from one sample sequenced in a study of OX40 agonist ivuxolimab in advanced cancers. TCRdb's copy holds only in-frame clones and misses some; the assay was immunoSEQ multiplex PCR. The sample includes about 92,000 clones, 91% seen only once; the top ten take 0.25% to 0.35%. Sequences were derived from CD4+ or CD8+ T cells sorted from blood, sampled in a trial of the OX40 agonist ivuxolimab. Every receptor here comes from an adult with an advanced solid tumor such as melanoma, head and neck, liver or kidney cancer.

V and J are TRBV7-2 and TRBJ2-5, with D possibly matching TRBD2 (5 bases). V was pared by 1 base and J by 4 bases, with 16 bases between. The CDR3 is 16 residues long. The V gene's germline CDR1 is SGHTA and CDR2 FQGNSA. The chain's CDR3 is CASSLVVGFRGETQYF. Here the CDR3 DNA reads TGTGCCAGCAGCTTAGTGGTGGGCTTTCGGGGAGAGACCCAGTACTTC.

This clone has only one observation. V and J are TRBV21-1 and TRBJ1-2; the table's D gene call, TRBD1, was not cross checked with the DNA. TRBV21-1 constitutes a pseudogene. The CDR3 length is 13 residues. CDR3 sequence (DNA): TGTGCCAGCAGCAAATCTGGGGCGGATGGCTACACCTTC. Amino acids: CASSKSGADGYTF.

This sequence joins TRBV6-1 and TRBJ1-2, with D possibly matching TRBD1 (6 bases). Germline V gene sequence: CDR1 MNHNS, CDR2 SASEGT. The CDR3 contains 15 residues. The V gene lost 2 bases and the J gene lost 4 bases, with 14 bases spanning the gap. The CDR3 DNA reads TGTGCCAGCAGTGAATCGGGGGCTAGTGGCTATGGCTACACCTTC. Translated: CASSESGASGYGYTF.

This clone was picked up a small number of times. The chain carries TRBV28 and TRBJ2-7; D not resolved. Trimming stripped 3 bases from V and 5 bases from J, with 11 bases between. This CDR3 has 13 amino acids. CDR1 is MDHEN, CDR2 SYDVKM, per germline. The CDR3 DNA follows: TGTGCCAGCAGTTTCTCCAAGGTCCACGAGCAGTACTTC. Protein product: CASSFSKVHEQYF.

The chain recombines TRBV7-2 with TRBJ2-3; D gene uncertain. Germline V CDR1 and CDR2: SGHTA, FQGNSA. Trimming removed 0 bases from V and 0 bases from J, with 7 bases in between. The CDR3 is 15 residues long. The CDR3 DNA reads as TGTGCCAGCAGCTTAGCGGTCACGAGCACAGATACGCAGTATTTT. Translating gives CASSLAVTSTDTQYF.

This rearrangement joins TRBV9 to TRBJ2-3, with a tentative D call TRBD2 (5 bases). Between the trimmed V and J ends, which lost 4 bases and 11 bases, there was a span of 17 bases. From germline, CDR1 is SGDLS and CDR2 YYNGEE. The CDR3 is 13 residues long. The CDR3, as DNA: TGTGCCAGCAGCCCGGACCTCGGGATGGGGCAGTATTTT. This sequence encodes CASSPDLGMGQYF. Looking up the rest from reference TRBV9 and TRBJ2-3 gives the full variable domain: DSGVTQTPKHLITATGQRVTLRCSPRSGDLSVYWYQQSLDQGLQFLIQYYNGEERAKGNILERFSAQQFPDLHSELNLSSLELGDSALYFCASSPDLGMGQYFGPGTRLTVL.

The V and J genes are TRBV7-8 and TRBJ2-1; D assignment may be TRBD1 or TRBD2 (5 bases each). The V and J ends lost 3 bases and 5 bases respectively, with 14 bases between them. CDR3 size: 15 residues. Germline V gives CDR1 SGHVS, CDR2 FQNEAQ. The CDR3 region is CASSFLGTSNNEQFF. The CDR3 region has the DNA TGTGCCAGCAGCTTCCTCGGGACCTCTAACAATGAGCAGTTCTTC. Filled out from reference TRBV7-8 and TRBJ2-1, the complete variable domain reads GAGVSQSPRYKVAKRGQDVALRCDPISGHVSLFWYQQALGQGPEFLTYFQNEAQLDKSGLPSDRFFAERPEGSVSTLKIQRTQQEDSAVYLCASSFLGTSNNEQFFGPGTRLTVL.

The rearrangement uses TRBV5-4 and TRBJ2-3; tentatively, D is TRBD1 (6 bases). Germline values: CDR1 SGHNT, CDR2 YYREEE (reference sequence). V lost 4 bases and J 0 bases, leaving 18 bases between the germline ends. This CDR3 contains 17 residues. The CDR3 nucleotides read TGTGCCAGCAGCCCTGGAGGCGGACAGTCTAGCACAGATACGCAGTATTTT. Amino acids: CASSPGGGQSSTDTQYF.

The V call is TRBV7-9, the J call TRBJ1-2; TRBD1 matches at 9 bases. This CDR3 comprises 12 residues. V was clipped by 3 bases and J by 7 bases; unmatched bases: 0. Germline loops: CDR1 SEHNR, CDR2 FQNEAQ (reference sequence). The CDR3 nucleotides are TGTGCCAGCAGCTTGGACAGGGGTGGCTACACCTTC. This translates into CASSLDRGGYTF.

This clone appeared a single time. The J gene is TRBJ2-5, the V gene TRBV19; 7 bases line up with TRBD1. The junction had 1 base not matched to a gene; V was cut back by 6 bases and J by 0 bases. CDR1 is LNHDA and CDR2 is SQIVND in the germline V gene (reference sequence). CDR3 size: 13 residues. CDR3 residues: CASRQGNQETQYF. The CDR3 region has the DNA TGTGCCAGTAGACAGGGGAACCAAGAGACCCAGTACTTC. The full variable domain, its missing parts supplied by reference TRBV19 and TRBJ2-5, is DGGITQSPKYLFRKEGQNVTLSCEQNLNHDAMYWYRQDPGQGLRLIYYSQIVNDFQKGDIAEGYSVSREKKESFPLTVTSAQKNPTAFYLCASRQGNQETQYFGPGTRLLVL.

The chain links TRBV7-2 to TRBJ2-1; D is perhaps TRBD1 or TRBD2 (6 bases each). The V and J ends lost 2 bases and 5 bases respectively, with 19 bases between them. Germline assignment: CDR1 SGHTA and CDR2 FQGNSA. The CDR3 consists of 17 residues. The CDR3 loop reads CASSLRGEAPRDNEQFF. CDR3 in DNA: TGTGCCAGCAGCTTAAGGGGGGAGGCCCCACGGGACAATGAGCAGTTCTTC.

This rearrangement joins TRBV7-2 to TRBJ2-5, with 7 bases that match TRBD2. Germline CDR1 SGHTA, CDR2 FQGNSA. V was clipped by 3 bases and J by 4 bases; unmatched bases: 5. The CDR3 is 14 amino acids. CDR3 sequence reads: CASSFGGEGETQYF. Here the CDR3 DNA reads TGTGCCAGCAGCTTTGGGGGGGAGGGAGAGACCCAGTACTTC.

This chain links TRBV6-6 with TRBJ1-1; 11 bases line up with TRBD1. J was trimmed by 9 bases and V by 5 bases; bases with no gene match: 5. Germline V gene data show CDR1 as MNHNY and CDR2 as SVGAGI (reference sequence). The CDR3 contains 13 residues. Here the CDR3 reads CASSNRDRGKAFF. The CDR3 bases are TGTGCCAGCAGTAACCGGGACAGGGGGAAAGCTTTCTTT.

CDR3 sequence reads: CASSPTWASTDTQYF. CDR3 in DNA: TGTGCCAGCTCACCAACTTGGGCAAGCACAGATACGCAGTATTTT. The rearrangement joins TRBV18 to TRBJ2-3; D call uncertain. Trimming took off 2 bases at V and 0 bases at J, with 9 bases between the two ends. The CDR3 is 15 residues long. CDR1 is KGHSH, CDR2 LQKENI, per germline. Drawing the rest from reference TRBV18 and TRBJ2-3, the complete variable domain is NAGVMQNPRHLVRRRGQEARLRCSPMKGHSHVYWYRQLPEEGLKFMVYLQKENIIDESGMPKERFSAEFPKEGPSILRIQQVVRGDSAAYFCASSPTWASTDTQYFGPGTRLTVL.

The genes are TRBV15 and TRBJ1-5; D might be TRBD1 (5 bases). The CDR3 extends over 15 amino acids. Trimming took off 6 bases at V and 0 bases at J, with 12 bases between the two ends. The germline CDR1 and CDR2 sequences are LNHNV and YYDKDF (reference sequence). The CDR3 DNA is TGTGCCACCAGTCGGGAGGGGACTAGCAATCAGCCCCAGCATTTT. Amino acids: CATSREGTSNQPQHF. The complete variable domain, with remaining parts taken from reference TRBV15 and TRBJ1-5, reads DAMVIQNPRYQVTQFGKPVTLSCSQTLNHNVMYWYQQKSSQAPKLLFHYYDKDFNNEADTPDNFQSRRPNTSFCFLDIRSPGLGDTAMYLCATSREGTSNQPQHFGDGTRLSIL.

The chain combines TRBV6-1 with TRBJ2-7, with 8 positions matching TRBD1. The CDR3 is made up of 14 amino acids. Germline V lookup: CDR1 MNHNS, CDR2 SASEGT. The J segment lost 3 bases and the V segment lost 8 bases, leaving 9 bases of the junction unmatched. As DNA, the CDR3 is TGTGCCAGCCTACAGGGGGTTAGTCTCTACGAGCAGTACTTC. It is translated as CASLQGVSLYEQYF.

The chain combines TRBV2 with TRBJ2-7, with 13 bases matching TRBD2. The CDR3 contains 14 residues. V was pared by 8 bases and J by 5 bases, with 6 bases of the junction left unmatched. The germline V gene has CDR1 SNHLY and CDR2 FYNNEI. The CDR3: CASATSGRSHEQYF. The CDR3 coding sequence is TGTGCCAGCGCGACTAGCGGGAGGTCCCACGAGCAGTACTTC.

J is TRBJ2-1 and V is TRBV28; D perhaps matches TRBD2 (5 bases). V was trimmed by 6 bases and J by 3 bases, leaving 9 bases between them. Germline lookup yields CDR1 MDHEN and CDR2 SYDVKM. The CDR3 runs to 13 residues. The DNA of the CDR3 is TGTGCCAGCAGACGGGAAAACTACAATGAGCAGTTCTTC. Its translation is CASRRENYNEQFF.